This entry describes one T cell receptor beta chain. The antigen remains unidentified. The data derive from a study of OX40 agonist ivuxolimab in advanced cancers. On the study more broadly: Partial responses were seen in three patients, one with hepatocellular carcinoma and two with cutaneous melanoma.

Study-level points and caveats: Expanded clones tended on average to be more numerous among CD8+ T cells than CD4+.

Here immunoSEQ multiplex PCR was the method, and the copy in TCRdb shows in-frame clones only, minus some. The sample has about 84,000 clones, 75% to 90% seen once. The TCR originated in an adult with an advanced solid tumor such as melanoma, head and neck, liver or kidney cancer. The source was CD4+ or CD8+ T cells sorted from blood, collected in a trial of the OX40 agonist ivuxolimab.

CDR3 in amino acids: CASRDRDRKNYGYTF. The CDR3 DNA reads TGTGCCAGCAGGGATCGGGACAGAAAGAACTATGGCTACACCTTC. The V call is TRBV28, the J call TRBJ1-2, with 7 bases matching TRBD1. J lost 2 bases, V lost 6 bases, and 9 bases had no gene match. Germline V gene data show CDR1 as MDHEN and CDR2 as SYDVKM. This CDR3 region has 15 residues.